Each of the 32 T cell receptor beta chains below was sequenced from the same sample in a study of shared clonotypes between healthy human individuals. Naive CD8 cells lacked CD45RO and underwent positive selection for CCR7, leaving out terminally differentiated effector memory CD45RA+ cells. Some clones are missing from TCRdb's copy, which holds only in-frame ones; the method was immunoSEQ multiplex PCR. The table records some 2.1 million clones, over 85% of them present only once. Sequenced sample: naive CD8+ T cells from PBMCs. These receptors all stem from a man aged 18 to 29 in good health. Some clones in this sample may be carry-over from other donors' samples.

The sample holds one count of this clone. The rearrangement joins TRBV27 to TRBJ2-5; 7 positions match TRBD1. CDR3 size: 14 residues. Germline V gene sequence: CDR1 MNHEY, CDR2 SMNVEV (reference sequence). The J segment lost 5 bases and the V segment lost 5 bases, leaving 8 bases of the junction unmatched. The CDR3 sequence: CASSPLTGSETQYF. In DNA, the CDR3 is TGTGCCAGCAGTCCGTTGACAGGGTCCGAGACCCAGTACTTC.

The V gene is TRBV27, the J gene TRBJ1-1, with D possibly TRBD1 on 5 matching bases. The V end lost 0 bases, the J end lost 2 bases, and 10 bases lay between the germline ends. The germline gives CDR1 MNHEY, CDR2 SMNVEV (reference sequence). This CDR3 contains 15 residues. Here the CDR3 reads CASSLSFGGNTEAFF. The CDR3 nucleotides are TGTGCCAGCAGTTTATCGTTCGGGGGTAACACTGAAGCTTTCTTT.

This rearrangement joins TRBV5-1 to TRBJ1-1; weak D call: TRBD1 (5 bases). The CDR3 runs to 14 residues. Germline CDR1 is SGHRS and CDR2 is YFSETQ. V was pared by 6 bases and J by 3 bases, with 15 bases between. The CDR3 coding sequence is TGCGCCAGCACACATGGTAGAGGGGACACTGAAGCTTTCTTT. Its protein is CASTHGRGDTEAFF.

The CDR3, as DNA: TGTGCCAGCAGTTTGAGACTGGGTGTCATGAACACTGAAGCTTTCTTT. Translated: CASSLRLGVMNTEAFF. The chain combines TRBV27 with TRBJ1-1; D unclear. The ends were cut back, 3 bases at V and 0 bases at J, with 14 bases in the middle. Germline CDR1 MNHEY, CDR2 SMNVEV (reference sequence). There are 16 residues in the CDR3.

A remark on this clone: This CDR3 is also generated by other DNA sequences in the sample. V and J are TRBV27 and TRBJ2-7; no reliable D call. From germline, CDR1 is MNHEY and CDR2 SMNVEV (reference sequence). CDR3 length equals 12 residues. Trimming cost V 0 bases and J 0 bases, with 0 bases left between them. The CDR3 sequence is CASSLSSYEQYF. The CDR3 DNA sequence: TGTGCCAGCAGTTTATCCTCCTACGAGCAGTACTTC.

The chain combines TRBV30 with TRBJ2-2; D is ambiguous. The CDR3 consists of 13 residues. Germline CDR1 and CDR2: GTSNPN and SVGIG (reference sequence). V lost 2 bases to trimming and J lost 7 bases, with 11 bases between them. CDR3 residues: CAWSFGDSGELFF. The CDR3 DNA reads TGTGCCTGGAGTTTTGGGGATAGCGGGGAGCTGTTTTTT.

The V and J genes are TRBV29-1 and TRBJ1-5, with D possibly TRBD1 on 6 matching bases. From germline, CDR1 is SQVTM and CDR2 ANQGSEA. The V end was cut by 4 bases, the J end by 9 bases, with 16 bases between. CDR3 length: 13 amino acids. In DNA, the CDR3 is TGCAGCGTTGTAATCACAGGGTTAGGGCCCCAGCATTTT. Protein: CSVVITGLGPQHF. The variable domain in full, with the rest retrieved from reference TRBV29-1 and TRBJ1-5, is SAVISQKPSRDICQRGTSLTIQCQVDSQVTMMFWYRQQPGQSLTLIATANQGSEATYESGFVIDKFPISRPNLTFSTLTVSNMSPEDSSIYLCSVVITGLGPQHFGDGTRLSIL.

The rearrangement joins TRBV5-8 to TRBJ2-7; D is unresolved. Germline CDR1 reads SGHTS; CDR2 reads YDEGEE. This CDR3 is built from 12 residues. V was cut by 3 bases and J by 7 bases, with 11 bases left in between. The CDR3 sequence: CASSWFGGEQYF. CDR3 sequence (DNA): TGTGCCAGCAGCTGGTTTGGTGGAGAGCAGTACTTC.

Note on this clone: Distinct nucleotide sequences in the sample also encode this CDR3. CDR3 residues: CASSFSGSYEQYF. Here the CDR3 DNA reads TGTGCCAGCAGCTTTTCGGGATCCTACGAGCAGTACTTC. The chain joins TRBV7-9 to TRBJ2-7; TRBD2 might be the D (5 bases). Trimming shortened V by 3 bases and J by 1 base, and 7 bases separated the two germline ends. This CDR3 comprises 13 residues. Germline V lookup: CDR1 SEHNR, CDR2 FQNEAQ (reference sequence).

The rearrangement links TRBV2 to TRBJ2-3; 10 positions match TRBD2. This CDR3 is built from 15 residues. From germline, CDR1 is SNHLY and CDR2 FYNNEI. The J segment lost 1 base and the V segment lost 7 bases, leaving 5 bases of the junction unmatched. DNA for the CDR3: TGTGCCAGCACTAGCGGGAGCTCGGGCACAGATACGCAGTATTTT. It encodes CASTSGSSGTDTQYF.

This clone was detected only once. The chain combines TRBV9 with TRBJ2-1, with D unclear. The CDR3 has 12 residues. Trimming removed 3 bases from V and 10 bases from J, with 11 bases in between. CDR1 and CDR2 (germline): SGDLS, YYNGEE. CDR3 region: CASSGIVQEQFF. The CDR3 DNA is TGTGCCAGCAGCGGAATAGTGCAAGAGCAGTTCTTC.

The rearrangement joins TRBV28 to TRBJ1-1, with D unresolved. Germline V gene sequence: CDR1 MDHEN, CDR2 SYDVKM. The CDR3 runs to 15 residues. Between the trimmed V and J ends, which lost 3 bases and 0 bases, there was a span of 11 bases. The CDR3 protein is CASSFGVNLNTEAFF. The DNA of the CDR3 is TGTGCCAGCAGTTTCGGAGTCAACTTGAACACTGAAGCTTTCTTT.

This chain joins TRBV27 and TRBJ2-2; D might be TRBD1 (6 bases). CDR1 MNHEY and CDR2 SMNVEV come from the germline V gene (reference sequence). Deletions cut 2 bases from V and 9 bases from J, with 13 bases between. This CDR3 is built from 14 residues. CDR3 sequence (DNA): TGTGCCAGCAGTTTAAGTTCCAGGGGCCGGGAGCTGTTTTTT. Translated, it gives CASSLSSRGRELFF.

This chain links TRBV27 with TRBJ2-4, with D perhaps given as TRBD1 or TRBD2 (5 bases each). The CDR3 runs 16 residues. Germline values: CDR1 MNHEY, CDR2 SMNVEV (reference sequence). V was cut by 1 base and J by 0 bases, with 10 bases left in between. CDR3 nucleotides: TGTGCCAGCAGTTTATGGGACGGCACAGCCAAAAACATTCAGTACTTC. It is translated as CASSLWDGTAKNIQYF.

The chain has TRBV29-1 and TRBJ2-1; 9 positions match TRBD2. With 3 bases clipped from V and 7 bases from J, the junction kept 4 bases outside the gene matches. This CDR3 spans 13 amino acids. Per the germline V gene, CDR1 is SQVTM and CDR2 is ANQGSEA. CDR3 protein: CSVEASGINEQFF. CDR3 bases: TGCAGCGTTGAGGCTAGCGGGATAAATGAGCAGTTCTTC.

This chain uses TRBV9 with TRBJ2-7; TRBD1 is a possible D gene (6 bases). The V end was cut by 3 bases, the J end by 2 bases, with 18 bases between. CDR3 length: 16 amino acids. CDR1 and CDR2 from the germline V gene are SGDLS and YYNGEE. This CDR3 is CASSADGQRQAYEQYF. The CDR3 DNA reads as TGTGCCAGCAGCGCGGACGGACAGAGACAGGCCTACGAGCAGTACTTC.

The genes are TRBV6-1 and TRBJ2-1; D is perhaps TRBD2 (7 bases). This CDR3 is 14 amino acids long. The germline gives CDR1 MNHNS, CDR2 SASEGT. Deletions cut 7 bases from V and 5 bases from J, with 15 bases between. The CDR3 here is CASTKGGGHNEQFF. The CDR3 nucleotides read TGTGCCAGCACCAAAGGGGGAGGGCACAATGAGCAGTTCTTC.

V and J are TRBV6-5 and TRBJ2-2; D may be TRBD1 (5 bases). Germline CDR1 is MNHEY and CDR2 is SVGAGI. The CDR3 has 15 residues. The V gene lost 10 bases and the J gene lost 0 bases, with 15 bases spanning the gap. CDR3 region: CAIRSDTANTGELFF. The CDR3 coding sequence is TGTGCCATCAGATCGGACACTGCGAACACCGGGGAGCTGTTTTTT.

Of note for this clone: In the same sample, other DNA sequences code for this CDR3. The V and J genes are TRBV30 and TRBJ1-1; 9 bases map to TRBD1. Germline CDR1 and CDR2: GTSNPN and SVGIG (reference sequence). V lost 8 bases and J lost 0; bases outside the gene matches: 13. The CDR3 length is 16 residues. The CDR3: CARQLWTGALNTEAFF. DNA of the CDR3: TGTGCCCGCCAGCTGTGGACAGGGGCGCTGAACACTGAAGCTTTCTTT.

The CDR3 nucleotides read TGTGCCAGCAGCTTAAAGGTACTAGCGGCGAACACCGGGGAGCTGTTTTTT. Its protein product is CASSLKVLAANTGELFF. The gene calls are TRBV11-2 and TRBJ2-2, with 8 nucleotides matching TRBD2. The CDR3 loop spans 17 amino acids. J gave up 0 bases and V 2 bases, and 5 bases lay outside the gene matches. Germline values: CDR1 SGHAT, CDR2 FQNNGV.

This clone occurred once. This chain links TRBV7-9 with TRBJ1-1; D gene ambiguous. V lost 5 bases and J lost 1, with 14 bases in between. Germline V CDR1 and CDR2: SEHNR, FQNEAQ (reference sequence). The CDR3 extends over 15 amino acids. Here the CDR3 reads CASSPAEGRNTEAFF. In DNA, the CDR3 is TGTGCCAGCAGCCCCGCTGAAGGGAGGAACACTGAAGCTTTCTTT.

For the CDR3, the DNA is TGTGCCAGCAGCTTGGGGACTAGCGGATATACGCAGTATTTT. Its protein product is CASSLGTSGYTQYF. The chain combines TRBV7-9 with TRBJ2-3; TRBD2 matches 11 bases. Germline-derived CDR1 and CDR2 are SEHNR and FQNEAQ (reference sequence). Trimming at V came to 3 bases and at J to 7 bases, leaving 3 bases not matched to a gene. This CDR3 is 14 amino acids long.

The gene calls are TRBV6-1 and TRBJ2-7; D is ambiguous. The CDR3 runs 14 residues. CDR1 is MNHNS, CDR2 SASEGT, per germline. V lost 7 bases to trimming and J lost 0 bases, with 13 bases between them. The CDR3 sequence: CASIGPRISYEQYF. In DNA form, the CDR3 reads TGTGCCAGCATTGGGCCCCGAATCTCCTACGAGCAGTACTTC.

The rearrangement links TRBV19 to TRBJ2-4, with D perhaps matching TRBD1 (6 bases). The CDR3 spans 14 residues. With 3 bases removed from V and 5 bases from J, the gap between germline ends came to 11 bases. From germline, CDR1 is LNHDA and CDR2 SQIVND (reference sequence). The chain's CDR3 is CASSIVTGQNIQYF. In nucleotides, the CDR3 is TGTGCCAGTAGTATCGTGACAGGCCAAAACATTCAGTACTTC.

This rearrangement joins TRBV6-5 to TRBJ2-7; D possibly corresponds to TRBD2 (6 bases). There are 13 residues in the CDR3. Germline V gene sequence: CDR1 MNHEY, CDR2 SVGAGI. The V end was cut by 2 bases, the J end by 6 bases, with 11 bases between. The CDR3 nucleotides read TGTGCCAGCAGTTACGTGGAGGGGTCCGAGCAGTACTTC. Encoded protein: CASSYVEGSEQYF.

This clone was seen only once. V gene TRBV7-6 combines with J gene TRBJ2-1; perhaps D is TRBD1 or TRBD2 (5 bases each). The germline V gene has CDR1 SGHVS and CDR2 FNYEAQ. V was clipped by 0 bases and J by 3 bases, with 18 bases between them. The CDR3 sequence is 18 residues long. In nucleotides, the CDR3 is TGTGCCAGCAGCTTAGCGCGGTTGGGGGTATCGCGCTACAATGAGCAGTTCTTC. Protein: CASSLARLGVSRYNEQFF.

This chain joins TRBV27 and TRBJ2-7; D is possibly TRBD2 (5 bases). Between the trimmed V and J ends, which lost 0 bases and 0 bases, there was a span of 9 bases. From germline, CDR1 is MNHEY and CDR2 SMNVEV (reference sequence). This CDR3 is built from 15 residues. CDR3 in amino acids: CASSLSVRDSYEQYF. In DNA, the CDR3 is TGTGCCAGCAGTTTATCGGTCCGGGACTCCTACGAGCAGTACTTC.

The J gene is TRBJ2-1, the V gene TRBV18, with 11 bases fitting TRBD2. The CDR3 runs 17 residues. Per the germline V gene, CDR1 is KGHSH and CDR2 is LQKENI. The V gene end was trimmed by 5 bases and the J gene end by 0 bases; junction bases not matched to a gene: 6. The CDR3 protein is CASSTGTSGSSYNEQFF. Written as DNA, the CDR3 is TGTGCCAGCTCAACTGGGACTAGCGGAAGCTCCTACAATGAGCAGTTCTTC.

This rearrangement joins TRBV9 to TRBJ2-3; 9 nucleotides match TRBD2. Germline CDR1 SGDLS, CDR2 YYNGEE. V was clipped by 4 bases and J by 3 bases; unmatched bases: 12. The CDR3 totals 17 residues. CDR3 sequence: CASSPEGGGAGTDTQYF. DNA for the CDR3: TGTGCCAGCAGCCCTGAGGGCGGGGGGGCAGGAACAGATACGCAGTATTTT. Using reference TRBV9 and TRBJ2-3 for the parts outside the CDR3, the full variable domain is DSGVTQTPKHLITATGQRVTLRCSPRSGDLSVYWYQQSLDQGLQFLIQYYNGEERAKGNILERFSAQQFPDLHSELNLSSLELGDSALYFCASSPEGGGAGTDTQYFGPGTRLTVL.

This clone has a single count. The CDR3 is CASSSPRTYSYEQYF. CDR3 nucleotide sequence: TGTGCCAGCAGTTCCCCAAGGACCTACTCCTACGAGCAGTACTTC. V usage is TRBV6-5 and J usage is TRBJ2-7, with unresolved D. CDR1 is MNHEY, CDR2 SVGAGI, per germline. The V end was cut by 4 bases, the J end by 0 bases, with 13 bases between. The CDR3 totals 15 residues.

This sequence joins TRBV4-2 and TRBJ2-1; 10 bases agree with TRBD2. This CDR3 region has 17 residues. Germline CDR1 and CDR2: LGHNA and YNFKEQ. J lost 5 bases, V lost 4 bases, and 11 bases had no gene match. CDR3 DNA: TGTGCCAGCAGCCGCAAGGGTGGACTAGCGGCAAACAATGAGCAGTTCTTC. Translating gives CASSRKGGLAANNEQFF.

This sequence joins TRBV5-1 and TRBJ2-7, with D possibly being TRBD2 (6 bases). CDR3 length: 13 amino acids. Germline V gene lookup returns CDR1 SGHRS and CDR2 YFSETQ. V was trimmed by 5 bases and J by 6 bases, leaving 15 bases between them. CDR3 protein: CASSSGRGFEQYF. The CDR3 DNA reads as TGCGCCAGCAGTTCCGGTCGGGGGTTCGAGCAGTACTTC.